One and the same sample provided the 12 T cell receptor beta chains below, sequenced in a study of early T cells in non-severe SARS-CoV-2 infection. Via MiXCR, TCRdb re-called the 5' RACE reads, giving one row per CDR3 protein. Of tens of thousands of distinct CDR3 sequences in the sample, 5.7% were seen once. Sequenced: whole blood. Receptor source: an adult who was a healthcare worker with PCR-confirmed SARS-CoV-2 infection or an uninfected control (not recorded which).

This clonotype was found many times. The V call is TRBV20-1, the J call TRBJ2-3; the D gene is possibly TRBD2 (5 bases). There are 11 residues in the CDR3. Germline CDR1 reads DFQATT; CDR2 reads SNEGSKA (reference sequence). CDR3 in DNA: TGCGGACCCGCCGGGATAGATACGCAGTATTTT. Protein: CGPAGIDTQYF.

This clonotype was counted ten times or more. This rearrangement joins TRBV28 to TRBJ2-7; the match to TRBD2 covers 9 bases. This CDR3 is 15 amino acids long. The V and J ends lost 6 bases and 6 bases, in that order; junction bases with no gene match: 12. CDR1 and CDR2 (germline): MDHEN, SYDVKM. The CDR3 DNA is TGTGCCAGCAGCCGACTTCTAGCGGGATTACGCGAGCAGTACTTC. The encoded protein is CASSRLLAGLREQYF.

This clonotype was recorded at least ten times. The chain combines TRBV6-6 with TRBJ2-2; 11 bases map to TRBD2. With 6 bases clipped from V and 4 bases from J, the junction kept 4 bases outside the gene matches. CDR3 length: 15 amino acids. The germline V gene encodes CDR1 MNHNY and CDR2 SVGAGI (reference sequence). As DNA, the CDR3 is TGTGCCAGCAGCAGGGGACTAGCGGCCACCGGGGAGCTGTTTTTT. It codes for CASSRGLAATGELFF.

This clonotype showed up many times. The rearrangement joins TRBV25-1 to TRBJ2-5; TRBD2 is a possible D gene (5 bases). The V end lost 6 bases, the J end lost 7 bases, and 9 bases lay between the germline ends. The CDR3 spans 11 residues. Germline loops: CDR1 MGHDK, CDR2 SYGVNS. The CDR3 coding sequence is TGTGCCAGCAGGGGAGTTGGGACCCAGTACTTC. Residues: CASRGVGTQYF.

This clonotype was seen many times. V is TRBV12-3 or TRBV12-4 and J is TRBJ2-7; 11 bases fit TRBD2. The CDR3 covers 16 residues. The V segment lost 6 bases and the J segment 7 bases; nucleotides outside the gene matches: 14. The CDR3 DNA reads TGTGCCAGCAGACCCACCACTAGCGGGAGAGTGAGGGAGCAGTACTTC. Amino acid sequence: CASRPTTSGRVREQYF.

This clonotype was seen at least ten times. The gene calls are TRBV11-2 and TRBJ2-3; TRBD2 agrees at 12 bases. Germline V gene sequence: CDR1 SGHAT, CDR2 FQNNGV. This CDR3 contains 20 residues. V dropped 5 bases and J dropped 3; count of bases not matched to a gene: 18. In nucleotides, the CDR3 is TGTGCCAGCAGCCTCCGGGGTACTTGGGTGACTAGCGGGAGTACAGATACGCAGTATTTT. Translation gives CASSLRGTWVTSGSTDTQYF.

This clonotype was counted at least ten times. DNA for the CDR3: TGTGCCAGCGGAACCGGGACAAAGAGCTCTGGGGCCAACGTCCTGACTTTC. Its translation: CASGTGTKSSGANVLTF. The chain carries TRBV27 and TRBJ2-6, with a possible D match to TRBD1 (6 bases). The germline V and J ends were trimmed by 8 bases and 0 bases, with 17 bases remaining between them. Per germline, CDR1 MNHEY and CDR2 SMNVEV (reference sequence). The CDR3 is 17 residues long.

This clonotype was seen a handful of times. The chain links TRBV20-1 to TRBJ2-3; 10 nucleotides match TRBD2. The trim removed 3 bases at V and 5 bases at J, leaving 11 bases unmatched. CDR3 size: 16 residues. The V gene's germline CDR1 is DFQATT and CDR2 SNEGSKA (reference sequence). In DNA, the CDR3 is TGCAGTGCTAGGAAACGAGCGGGAGGGCAAGGAGATACGCAGTATTTT. It yields the protein CSARKRAGGQGDTQYF.

This clonotype was recorded at least ten times. V usage is TRBV3-1 and J usage is TRBJ1-2; D is uncertain. V was shortened by 4 bases and J by 2 bases, with 5 bases between the two germline ends. Germline V CDR1 and CDR2: LGHDT, YNNKEL (reference sequence). There are 12 residues in the CDR3. The CDR3 sequence is CASSLGNYGYTF. The CDR3 DNA reads TGTGCCAGCAGCCTGGGGAACTATGGCTACACCTTC.

The rearrangement joins TRBV20-1 to TRBJ2-7, with D maybe TRBD2 (6 bases). The germline V gene encodes CDR1 DFQATT and CDR2 SNEGSKA (reference sequence). This CDR3 comprises 15 residues. Between the trimmed V and J ends, which lost 3 bases and 7 bases, there was a span of 22 bases. The CDR3 spells CSARGRDFPWLEQYF. The CDR3 nucleotides read TGCAGTGCTAGGGGAAGGGACTTTCCCTGGTTGGAGCAGTACTTC.

This clonotype was counted many times. The chain joins TRBV7-9 to TRBJ2-3; 9 bases agree with TRBD1. CDR1 and CDR2 (germline): SEHNR, FQNEAQ (reference sequence). Trimming cost V 5 bases and J 2 bases; bases outside gene matches: 5. The CDR3 totals 15 residues. The CDR3 reads CASSPGQGITDTQYF. The CDR3 region has the DNA TGTGCCAGCAGCCCGGGACAGGGTATCACAGATACGCAGTATTTT.

This clonotype was detected a few times. The chain links TRBV6-1 to TRBJ1-2; D call uncertain. Deletions cut 11 bases from V and 4 bases from J, with 14 bases between. The CDR3 length is 12 residues. Germline V gene lookup returns CDR1 MNHNS and CDR2 SASEGT. CDR3 sequence: CASAAISYGYTF. The CDR3 DNA reads as TGTGCCTCAGCAGCCATCAGCTATGGCTACACCTTC.